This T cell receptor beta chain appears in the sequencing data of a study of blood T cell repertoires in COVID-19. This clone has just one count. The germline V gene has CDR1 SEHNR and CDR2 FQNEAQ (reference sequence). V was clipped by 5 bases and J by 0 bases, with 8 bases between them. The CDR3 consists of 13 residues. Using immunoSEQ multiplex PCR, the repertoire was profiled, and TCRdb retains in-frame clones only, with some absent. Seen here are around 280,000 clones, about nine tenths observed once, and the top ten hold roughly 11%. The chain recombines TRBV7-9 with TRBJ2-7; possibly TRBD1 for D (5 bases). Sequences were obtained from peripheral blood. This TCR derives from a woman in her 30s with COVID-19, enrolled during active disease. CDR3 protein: CASSDRLSYEQYF. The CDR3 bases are TGTGCCAGCAGCGACAGACTCTCCTACGAGCAGTACTTC. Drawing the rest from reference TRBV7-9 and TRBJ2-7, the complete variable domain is DTGVSQNPRHKITKRGQNVTFRCDPISEHNRLYWYRQTLGQGPEFLTYFQNEAQLEKSRLLSDRFSAERPKGSFSTLEIQRTEQGDSAMYLCASSDRLSYEQYFGPGTRLTVT.